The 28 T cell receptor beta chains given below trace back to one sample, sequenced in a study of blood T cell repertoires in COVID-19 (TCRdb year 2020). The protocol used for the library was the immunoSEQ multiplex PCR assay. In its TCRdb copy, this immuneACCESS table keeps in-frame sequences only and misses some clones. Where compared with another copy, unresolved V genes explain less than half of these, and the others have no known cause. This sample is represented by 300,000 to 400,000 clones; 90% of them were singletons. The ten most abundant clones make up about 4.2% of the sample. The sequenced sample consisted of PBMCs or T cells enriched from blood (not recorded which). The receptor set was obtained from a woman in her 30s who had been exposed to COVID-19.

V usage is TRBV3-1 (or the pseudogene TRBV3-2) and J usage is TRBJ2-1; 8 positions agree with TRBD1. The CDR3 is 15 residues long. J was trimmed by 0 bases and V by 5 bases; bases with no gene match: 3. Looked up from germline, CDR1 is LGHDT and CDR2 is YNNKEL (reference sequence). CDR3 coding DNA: TGTGCCAGCAGCAAAACAGGGGGCTCCTACAATGAGCAGTTCTTC. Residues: CASSKTGGSYNEQFF.

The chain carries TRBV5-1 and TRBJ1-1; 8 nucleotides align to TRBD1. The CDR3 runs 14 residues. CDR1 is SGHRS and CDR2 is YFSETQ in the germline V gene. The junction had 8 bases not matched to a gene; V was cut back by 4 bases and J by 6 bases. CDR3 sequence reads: CASSPGQAFAEAFF. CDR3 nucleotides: TGCGCCAGCAGCCCGGGACAGGCCTTCGCTGAAGCTTTCTTT. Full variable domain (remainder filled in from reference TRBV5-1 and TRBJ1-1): KAGVTQTPRYLIKTRGQQVTLSCSPISGHRSVSWYQQTPGQGLQFLFEYFSETQRNKGNFPGRFSGRQFSNSRSEMNVSTLELGDSALYLCASSPGQAFAEAFFGQGTRLTVV.

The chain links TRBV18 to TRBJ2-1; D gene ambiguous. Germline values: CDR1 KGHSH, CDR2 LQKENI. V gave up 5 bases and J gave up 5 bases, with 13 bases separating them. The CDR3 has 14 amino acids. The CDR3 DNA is TGTGCCAGCTCAACGGGTGGATCGGACAATGAGCAGTTCTTC. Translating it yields CASSTGGSDNEQFF.

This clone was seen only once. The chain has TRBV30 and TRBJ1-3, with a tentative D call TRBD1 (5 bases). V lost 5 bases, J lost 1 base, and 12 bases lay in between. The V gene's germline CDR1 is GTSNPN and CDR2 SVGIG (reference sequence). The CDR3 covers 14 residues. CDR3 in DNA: TGTGCCTGGGGGTCCGACAGTTCTGGAAACACCATATATTTT. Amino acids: CAWGSDSSGNTIYF.

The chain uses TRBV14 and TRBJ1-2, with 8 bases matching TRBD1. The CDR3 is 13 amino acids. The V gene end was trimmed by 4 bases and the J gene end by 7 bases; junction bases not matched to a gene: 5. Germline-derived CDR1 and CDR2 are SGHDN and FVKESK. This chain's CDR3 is CASSPQGGGGYTF. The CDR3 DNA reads TGTGCCAGCAGCCCACAGGGGGGAGGTGGCTACACCTTC.

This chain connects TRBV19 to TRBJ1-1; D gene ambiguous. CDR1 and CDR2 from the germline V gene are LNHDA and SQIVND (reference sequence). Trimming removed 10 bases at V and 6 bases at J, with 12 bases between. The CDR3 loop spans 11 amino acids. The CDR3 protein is CATGGRAEAFF. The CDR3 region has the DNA TGTGCCACAGGAGGAAGGGCTGAAGCTTTCTTT.

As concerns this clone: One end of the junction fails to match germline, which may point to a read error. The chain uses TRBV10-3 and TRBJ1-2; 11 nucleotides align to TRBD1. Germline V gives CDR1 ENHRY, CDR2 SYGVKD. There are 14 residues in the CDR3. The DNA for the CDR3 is TGTGCCATCAGTGATGACCGACGGACAGGGGGCTTCACCTTC. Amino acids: CAISDDRRTGGFTF.

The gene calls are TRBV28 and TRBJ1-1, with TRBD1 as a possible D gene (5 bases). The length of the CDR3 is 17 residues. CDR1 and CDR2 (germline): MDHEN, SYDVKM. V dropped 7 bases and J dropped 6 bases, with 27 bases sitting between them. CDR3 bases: TGTGCCAGCACCTACCCCGCGGCAGGGAGGTTTCTTTCTGAAGCTTTCTTT. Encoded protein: CASTYPAAGRFLSEAFF. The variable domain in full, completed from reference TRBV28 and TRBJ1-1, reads DVKVTQSSRYLVKRTGEKVFLECVQDMDHENMFWYRQDPGLGLRLIYFSYDVKMKEKGDIPEGYSVSREKKERFSLILESASTNQTSMYLCASTYPAAGRFLSEAFFGQGTRLTVV.

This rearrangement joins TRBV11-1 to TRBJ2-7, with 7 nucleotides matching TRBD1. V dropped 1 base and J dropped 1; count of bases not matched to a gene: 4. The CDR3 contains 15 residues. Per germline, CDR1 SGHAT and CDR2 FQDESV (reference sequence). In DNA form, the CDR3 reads TGTGCCAGCAGCTTAGAAGGACAGGCTTCCTACGAGCAGTACTTC. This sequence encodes CASSLEGQASYEQYF.

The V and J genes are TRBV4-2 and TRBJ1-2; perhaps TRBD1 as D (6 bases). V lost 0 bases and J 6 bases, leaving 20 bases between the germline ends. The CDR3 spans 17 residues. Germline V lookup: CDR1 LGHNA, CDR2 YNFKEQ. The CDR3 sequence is CASSQDRAEGGRNGYTF. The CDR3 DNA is TGTGCCAGCAGCCAAGATAGGGCGGAGGGGGGGAGGAATGGCTACACCTTC.

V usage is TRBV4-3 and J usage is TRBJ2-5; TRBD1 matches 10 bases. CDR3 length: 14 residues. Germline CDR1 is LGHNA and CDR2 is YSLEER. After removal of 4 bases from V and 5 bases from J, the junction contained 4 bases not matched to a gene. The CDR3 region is CASSRDRGIETQYF. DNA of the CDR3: TGCGCCAGCAGCCGGGACAGGGGAATCGAGACCCAGTACTTC.

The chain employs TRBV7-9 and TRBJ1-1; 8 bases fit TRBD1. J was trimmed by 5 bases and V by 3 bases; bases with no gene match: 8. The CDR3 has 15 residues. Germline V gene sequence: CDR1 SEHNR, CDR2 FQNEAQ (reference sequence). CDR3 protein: CASSLRGQGRTEAFF. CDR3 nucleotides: TGTGCCAGCAGCTTGCGCGGACAGGGCCGTACTGAAGCTTTCTTT.

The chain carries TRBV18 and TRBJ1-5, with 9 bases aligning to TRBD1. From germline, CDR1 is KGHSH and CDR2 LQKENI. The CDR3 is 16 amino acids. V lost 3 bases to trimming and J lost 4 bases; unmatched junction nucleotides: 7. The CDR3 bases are TGTGCCAGCTCACCCGGGACAGGGAAGGTGAATCAGCCCCAGCATTTT. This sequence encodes CASSPGTGKVNQPQHF.

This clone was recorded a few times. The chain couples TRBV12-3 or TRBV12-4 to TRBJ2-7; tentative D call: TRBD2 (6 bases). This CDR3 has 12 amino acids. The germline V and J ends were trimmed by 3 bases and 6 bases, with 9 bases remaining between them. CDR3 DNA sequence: TGTGCCAGCAGTTTCGGAGGGTTCGAGCAGTACTTC. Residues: CASSFGGFEQYF.

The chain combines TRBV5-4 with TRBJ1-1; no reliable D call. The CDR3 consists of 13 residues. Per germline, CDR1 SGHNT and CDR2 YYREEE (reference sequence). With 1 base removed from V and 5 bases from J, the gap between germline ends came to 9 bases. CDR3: CASSLWGGTEAFF. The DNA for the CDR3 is TGTGCCAGCAGCTTGTGGGGAGGGACTGAAGCTTTCTTT.

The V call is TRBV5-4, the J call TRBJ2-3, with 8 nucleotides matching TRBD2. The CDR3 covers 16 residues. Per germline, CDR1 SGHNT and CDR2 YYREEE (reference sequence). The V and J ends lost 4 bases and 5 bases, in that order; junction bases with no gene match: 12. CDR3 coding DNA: TGTGCCAGCAGCGAACGTGTCGGGGGGGCGGGAGATACGCAGTATTTT. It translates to CASSERVGGAGDTQYF.

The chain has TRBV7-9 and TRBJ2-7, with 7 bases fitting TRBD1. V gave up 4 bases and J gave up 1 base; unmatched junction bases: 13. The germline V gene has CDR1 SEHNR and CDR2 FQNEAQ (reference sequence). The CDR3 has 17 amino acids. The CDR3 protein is CASSSGAGTAISYEQYF. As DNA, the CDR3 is TGTGCCAGCAGCTCTGGGGCCGGGACAGCGATATCCTACGAGCAGTACTTC.

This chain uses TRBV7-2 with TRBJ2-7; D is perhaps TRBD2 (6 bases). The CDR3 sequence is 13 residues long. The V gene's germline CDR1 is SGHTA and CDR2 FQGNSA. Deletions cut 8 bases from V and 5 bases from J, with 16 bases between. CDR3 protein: CASSPGLGDEQYF. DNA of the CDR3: TGTGCCAGCTCCCCGGGACTGGGGGACGAGCAGTACTTC.

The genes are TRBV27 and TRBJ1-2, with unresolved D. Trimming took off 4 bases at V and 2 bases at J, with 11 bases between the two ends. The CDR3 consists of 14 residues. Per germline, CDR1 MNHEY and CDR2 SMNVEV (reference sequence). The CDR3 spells CASSYRTGNYGYTF. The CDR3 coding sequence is TGTGCCAGCAGTTACCGGACGGGGAACTATGGCTACACCTTC.

CDR3 nucleotides: TGTGCCAGCAGCGCCAGCAGAGTCACAGGGGGCCCAGGCTATAATTCACCCCTCCACTTT. Protein sequence: CASSASRVTGGPGYNSPLHF. V usage is TRBV6-6 and J usage is TRBJ1-6, with TRBD1 identical over 9 bases. V lost 6 bases to trimming and J lost 3 bases; unmatched junction nucleotides: 18. Per germline, CDR1 MNHNY and CDR2 SVGAGI (reference sequence). This CDR3 is 20 amino acids long.

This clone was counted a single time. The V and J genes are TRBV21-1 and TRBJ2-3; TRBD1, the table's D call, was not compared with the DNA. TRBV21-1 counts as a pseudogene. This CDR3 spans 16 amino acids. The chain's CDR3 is CASSIWDREGADTQYF. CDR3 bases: TGTGCCAGCAGCATTTGGGACAGAGAAGGTGCAGATACGCAGTATTTT.

CDR3 sequence reads: CASSFGAGGRSYEQYF. In DNA form, the CDR3 reads TGTGCCAGCAGCTTTGGAGCGGGGGGCCGCTCCTACGAGCAGTACTTC. J is TRBJ2-7 and V is TRBV5-4; 9 positions match TRBD2. With 2 bases clipped from V and 0 bases from J, the junction kept 6 bases outside the gene matches. The germline CDR1 and CDR2 sequences are SGHNT and YYREEE (reference sequence). The CDR3 is 16 amino acids.

The CDR3 DNA reads as TGTGCCAGCAGTTACGGGCTTGGCTACACCTTC. Amino acid sequence: CASSYGLGYTF. The rearrangement uses TRBV6-5 and TRBJ1-2, with D unresolved. Germline V CDR1 and CDR2: MNHEY, SVGAGI. This CDR3 is 11 amino acids long. Trimming took off 2 bases at V and 7 bases at J, with 5 bases between the two ends.

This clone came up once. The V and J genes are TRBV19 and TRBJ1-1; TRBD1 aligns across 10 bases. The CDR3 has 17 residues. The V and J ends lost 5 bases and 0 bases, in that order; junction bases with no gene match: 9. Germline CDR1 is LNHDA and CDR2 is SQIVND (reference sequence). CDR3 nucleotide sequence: TGTGCCAGTAGTGTGACAGGGGGCGGTTGGATGAACACTGAAGCTTTCTTT. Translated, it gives CASSVTGGGWMNTEAFF.

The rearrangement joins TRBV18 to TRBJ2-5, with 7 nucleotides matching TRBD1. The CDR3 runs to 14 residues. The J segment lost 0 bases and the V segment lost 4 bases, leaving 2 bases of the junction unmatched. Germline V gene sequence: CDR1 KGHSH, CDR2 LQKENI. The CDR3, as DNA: TGTGCCAGCTCACAACAGGGGTACCAAGAGACCCAGTACTTC. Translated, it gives CASSQQGYQETQYF. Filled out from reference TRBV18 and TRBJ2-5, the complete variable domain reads NAGVMQNPRHLVRRRGQEARLRCSPMKGHSHVYWYRQLPEEGLKFMVYLQKENIIDESGMPKERFSAEFPKEGPSILRIQQVVRGDSAAYFCASSQQGYQETQYFGPGTRLLVL.

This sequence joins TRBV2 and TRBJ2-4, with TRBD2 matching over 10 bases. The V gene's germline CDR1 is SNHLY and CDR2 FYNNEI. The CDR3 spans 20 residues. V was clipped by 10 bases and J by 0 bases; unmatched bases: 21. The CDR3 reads CAIATRSSGGRPLAKNIQYF. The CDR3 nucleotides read TGTGCCATCGCTACGAGGAGTAGCGGGGGGCGACCTCTAGCCAAAAACATTCAGTACTTC.

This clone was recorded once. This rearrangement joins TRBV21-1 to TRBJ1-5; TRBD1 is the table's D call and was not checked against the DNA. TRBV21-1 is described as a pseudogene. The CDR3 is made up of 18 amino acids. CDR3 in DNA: TGTGCCAGCAGCAAAGAGGTGGCCGGGACAGGGTGGAGTCAGCCCCAGCATTTT. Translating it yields CASSKEVAGTGWSQPQHF.

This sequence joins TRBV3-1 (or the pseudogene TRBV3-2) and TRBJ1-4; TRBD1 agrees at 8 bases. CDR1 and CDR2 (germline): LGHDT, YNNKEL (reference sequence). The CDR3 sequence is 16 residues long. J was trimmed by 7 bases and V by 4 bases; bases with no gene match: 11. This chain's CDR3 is CASSPPSYRGAEKLFF. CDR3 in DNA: TGTGCCAGCAGCCCGCCAAGTTACAGGGGGGCTGAAAAACTGTTTTTT.